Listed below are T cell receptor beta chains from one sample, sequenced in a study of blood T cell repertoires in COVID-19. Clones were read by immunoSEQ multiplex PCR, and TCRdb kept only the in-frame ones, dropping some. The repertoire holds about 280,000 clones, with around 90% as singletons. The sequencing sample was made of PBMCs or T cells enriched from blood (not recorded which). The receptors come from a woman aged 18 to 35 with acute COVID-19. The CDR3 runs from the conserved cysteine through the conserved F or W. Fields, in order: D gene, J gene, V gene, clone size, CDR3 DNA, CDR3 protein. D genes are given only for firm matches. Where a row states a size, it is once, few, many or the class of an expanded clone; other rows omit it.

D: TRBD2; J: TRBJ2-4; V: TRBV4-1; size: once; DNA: TGCGCCAGCAGCTTAAGCGGTAGCGGGGCCATAGCCAAAAACATTCAGTACTTC; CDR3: CASSLSGSGAIAKNIQYF
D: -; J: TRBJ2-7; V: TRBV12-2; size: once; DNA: TGTGCAAGTCGCCTCGATACCTACAGGGGGACCTACGAGCAGTACTTC; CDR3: CASRLDTYRGTYEQYF
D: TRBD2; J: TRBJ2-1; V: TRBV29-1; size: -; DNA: TGCAGCGTTGAAGGGGCGGGGGGCAGGATTTACAATGAGCAGTTCTTC; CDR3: CSVEGAGGRIYNEQFF
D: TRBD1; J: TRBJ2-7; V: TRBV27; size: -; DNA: TGTGCCAGCAGACCAGGGACAGGGTTCTACGAGCAGTACTTC; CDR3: CASRPGTGFYEQYF
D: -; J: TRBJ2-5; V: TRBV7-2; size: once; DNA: TGTGCCAGCAGGCACAGGGATCCAGAGACCCAGTACTTC; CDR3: CASRHRDPETQYF
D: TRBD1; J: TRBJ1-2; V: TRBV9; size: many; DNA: TGTGCCAGCAGCGTAGATGGGACAGGGAACTATGGCTACACCTTC; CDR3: CASSVDGTGNYGYTF
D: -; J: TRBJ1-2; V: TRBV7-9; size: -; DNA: TGTGCCAGCAGCTCCCTAGGGGGACAATACAACTATGGCTACACCTTC; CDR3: CASSSLGGQYNYGYTF
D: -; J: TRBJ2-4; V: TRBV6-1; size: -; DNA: TGTGCCAGCAGTGAAGGAGGGAGAGCCAAAAACATTCAGTACTTC; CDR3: CASSEGGRAKNIQYF
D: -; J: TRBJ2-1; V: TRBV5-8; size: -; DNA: TGTGCCAGCAGCCGCCAGGGAAACTACAATGAGCAGTTCTTC; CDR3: CASSRQGNYNEQFF
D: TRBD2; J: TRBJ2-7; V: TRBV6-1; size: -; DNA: TGTGCCAGCAGTGAATTTCCAGCGGGAGGAGGTTACGAGCAGTACTTC; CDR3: CASSEFPAGGGYEQYF
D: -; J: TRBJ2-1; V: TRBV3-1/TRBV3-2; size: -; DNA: TGTGCCAGCAGCCTCGCAAGCCCTCGCTCCTACAATGAGCAGTTCTTC; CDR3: CASSLASPRSYNEQFF
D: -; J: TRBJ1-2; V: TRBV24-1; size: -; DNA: TGTGCCACCAGTGATTTTCGCGGTAACTATGGCTACACCTTC; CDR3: CATSDFRGNYGYTF
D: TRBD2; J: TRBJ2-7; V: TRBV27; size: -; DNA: TGTGCCAGCAGTATAGGGACTAGCGGAATCTACGAGCAGTACTTC; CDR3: CASSIGTSGIYEQYF
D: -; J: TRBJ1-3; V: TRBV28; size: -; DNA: TGTGCCAGCGGCATCCGAGGGACTGGAAACACCATATATTTT; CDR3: CASGIRGTGNTIYF
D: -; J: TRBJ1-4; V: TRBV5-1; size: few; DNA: TGCGCCAGCAGCTTGGGGCCTTCAAATGAAAAACTGTTTTTT; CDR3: CASSLGPSNEKLFF
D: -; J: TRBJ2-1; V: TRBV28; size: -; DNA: TGTGCCAGCAGTTTGTATCTGAGAAGGCAGTTCTTC; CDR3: CASSLYLRRQFF
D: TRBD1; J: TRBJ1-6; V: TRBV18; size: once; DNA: TGTGCCAGCTCACCACGGACAGGAACCTCACCCCTCCACTTT; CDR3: CASSPRTGTSPLHF
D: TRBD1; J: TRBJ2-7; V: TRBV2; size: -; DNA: TGTGCCAGCAGCGCCACCGGAAGGACAGGGGAAATCCAGCAGTACTTC; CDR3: CASSATGRTGEIQQYF
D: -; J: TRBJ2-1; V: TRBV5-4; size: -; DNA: TGTGCCAGCAGCTTCTCGAATGAGCAGTTCTTC; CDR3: CASSFSNEQFF
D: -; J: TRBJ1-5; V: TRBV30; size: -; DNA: TGTGCCTGGGCCCCGGGGGGGCGTCAGCCCCAGCATTTT; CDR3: CAWAPGGRQPQHF
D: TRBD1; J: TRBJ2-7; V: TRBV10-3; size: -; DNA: TGTGCCATCGGCGGGACAGGCTCCTACGAGCAGTACTTC; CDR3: CAIGGTGSYEQYF
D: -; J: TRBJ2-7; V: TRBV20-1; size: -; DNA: TGCAGTGCTAGTTTCAGGCCCCGCCTCTACGAGCAGTACTTC; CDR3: CSASFRPRLYEQYF
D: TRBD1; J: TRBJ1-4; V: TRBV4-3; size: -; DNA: TGCGCCAGCAGCCGGAAGCGGACAGGTTCAACTAATGAAAAACTGTTTTTT; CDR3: CASSRKRTGSTNEKLFF
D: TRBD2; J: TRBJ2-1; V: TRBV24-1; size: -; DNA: TGTGCCACCAGTGATTCGGGGACTAGCGGGATAAATGAGCAGTTCTTC; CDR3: CATSDSGTSGINEQFF
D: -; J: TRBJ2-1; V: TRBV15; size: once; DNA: TGTGCCACCAGCAGAACCCCTCGGGGGGGACAGGGTCTGGGCAATGAGCAGTTCTTC; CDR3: CATSRTPRGGQGLGNEQFF
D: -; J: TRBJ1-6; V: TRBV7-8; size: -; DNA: TGTGCCAGCAGCTCATCGAGAAGCTCCTATAATTCACCCCTCCACTTT; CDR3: CASSSSRSSYNSPLHF
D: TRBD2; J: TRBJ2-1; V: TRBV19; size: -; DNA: TGTGCCAGTAGTAGGACTAGCGGGAGCTTGTACAATGAGCAGTTCTTC; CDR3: CASSRTSGSLYNEQFF
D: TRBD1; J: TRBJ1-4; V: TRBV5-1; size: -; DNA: TGCGCCAGCAGCTGGTCGGGACAGGTGGGGGAAAAACTGTTTTTT; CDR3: CASSWSGQVGEKLFF
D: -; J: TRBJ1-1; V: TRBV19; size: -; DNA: TGTGCCAGTAGTATAGATTCCGACACTGAAGCTTTCTTT; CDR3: CASSIDSDTEAFF
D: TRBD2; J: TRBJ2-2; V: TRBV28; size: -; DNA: TGTGCCACAGGGCTAGCGGGGGGCACCGGGGAGCTGTTTTTT; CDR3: CATGLAGGTGELFF
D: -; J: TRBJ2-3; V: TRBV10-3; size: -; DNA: TGTGCCATCAGTGACTCCACAGATACGCAGTATTTT; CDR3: CAISDSTDTQYF
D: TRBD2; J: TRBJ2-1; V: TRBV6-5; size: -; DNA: TGTGCCAGCAGTCAGACTAGCGGGAGGGCCCCTGAGCAGTTCTTC; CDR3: CASSQTSGRAPEQFF